This record covers a single T cell receptor beta chain. This entry comes from a study of blood T cell repertoires in COVID-19. Overall study: Sources were T cells, B-cell-depleted T cells, or PBMCs; the material itself was cDNA or gDNA.

CDR3 length: 10 amino acids. V gave up 11 bases and J gave up 7 bases, with 9 bases separating them. Germline V lookup: CDR1 MNHEY, CDR2 SVGAGI. Authors' methods: Using reference gene primer amplification, nucleated cell counts were estimated. Clones were read by immunoSEQ multiplex PCR, and TCRdb kept only the in-frame ones, dropping some. The DNA was the basis for D and trimming; V, J and clone size are from that table. The table has under 250,000 clones, roughly 86% seen once. V usage is TRBV6-5 and J usage is TRBJ1-3; no clear D gene. The clonotype was recovered from a middle-aged woman with acute or convalescent COVID-19. Sequenced: peripheral blood. The CDR3 spells CAAGKNTIYF. The CDR3 coding sequence is TGTGCCGCGGGAAAGAACACCATATATTTT.